This TCR beta chain appears in the sequencing data of a study of blood T cell repertoires in COVID-19. The CDR3 loop spans 13 amino acids. The germline CDR1 and CDR2 sequences are LNHDA and SQIVND (reference sequence). With 5 bases removed from V and 2 bases from J, the gap between germline ends came to 9 bases. Generated by immunoSEQ multiplex PCR, the TCRdb table keeps only in-frame clones and is missing some. The sample contains about 170,000 clones, about 74% of which appear only once. The sequence was obtained from a woman over 75 with acute or convalescent COVID-19. The sample was peripheral blood. The V gene is TRBV19, the J gene TRBJ1-2; tentative D call: TRBD1 (6 bases). The CDR3 bases are TGTGCCAGTAGTTGGACAGCAAACTATGGCTACACCTTC. This encodes CASSWTANYGYTF.